The next 5 T cell receptor beta chains were all read from a single sample in a study of T cell responses to AZD1222 COVID-19 vaccine. TCRdb keeps only in-frame clones here, not all; method: immunoSEQ multiplex PCR. The table has 65,000 to 75,000 clones, roughly 80% seen once. Sequencing was performed on peripheral blood, taken on day 0 of AZD1222 vaccination. The receptors come from an adult in good health.

This rearrangement joins TRBV12-3 or TRBV12-4 to TRBJ1-1; D ambiguous. V was cut by 6 bases and J by 7 bases, with 6 bases left in between. There are 10 residues in the CDR3. In nucleotides, the CDR3 is TGTGCCAGCAGCACCAATGAAGCTTTCTTT. It codes for CASSTNEAFF.

V and J are TRBV3-1 (or the pseudogene TRBV3-2) and TRBJ2-3; D might be TRBD1 or TRBD2, each matching 5 bases. The CDR3 extends over 16 amino acids. CDR1 is LGHDT, CDR2 YNNKEL, per germline (reference sequence). The ends were cut back, 4 bases at V and 6 bases at J, with 20 bases in the middle. CDR3 bases: TGTGCCAGCAGCCCAAGAGGGGCTCTTGCCTCGGATACGCAGTATTTT. This translates into CASSPRGALASDTQYF.

The rearrangement joins TRBV19 to TRBJ2-5; D is uncertain. Germline lookup yields CDR1 LNHDA and CDR2 SQIVND (reference sequence). The CDR3 covers 15 residues. V shed 1 base and J shed 5 bases, with 14 bases lying between them. CDR3 loop: CASSIGLRSTETQYF. CDR3 in DNA: TGTGCCAGTAGTATAGGGTTGCGGAGTACGGAGACCCAGTACTTC.

CDR3 bases: TGTGCCAGCAGTACCGCCTCAGAAGGTCGAGCTTTCTTT. This gives the protein CASSTASEGRAFF. The J gene is TRBJ1-1, the V gene TRBV28; D not resolved. Trimming took 5 bases from V and 10 from J, leaving 17 bases between them. Looked up from germline, CDR1 is MDHEN and CDR2 is SYDVKM. The CDR3 contains 13 residues.

The V and J genes are TRBV27 and TRBJ2-2; D is perhaps TRBD1 (5 bases). The CDR3 sequence is 14 residues long. Germline loops: CDR1 MNHEY, CDR2 SMNVEV (reference sequence). V was clipped by 3 bases and J by 4 bases, with 9 bases between them. The CDR3 sequence is CASSFQGLTGELFF. In nucleotides, the CDR3 is TGTGCCAGCAGTTTTCAGGGCCTCACCGGGGAGCTGTTTTTT.